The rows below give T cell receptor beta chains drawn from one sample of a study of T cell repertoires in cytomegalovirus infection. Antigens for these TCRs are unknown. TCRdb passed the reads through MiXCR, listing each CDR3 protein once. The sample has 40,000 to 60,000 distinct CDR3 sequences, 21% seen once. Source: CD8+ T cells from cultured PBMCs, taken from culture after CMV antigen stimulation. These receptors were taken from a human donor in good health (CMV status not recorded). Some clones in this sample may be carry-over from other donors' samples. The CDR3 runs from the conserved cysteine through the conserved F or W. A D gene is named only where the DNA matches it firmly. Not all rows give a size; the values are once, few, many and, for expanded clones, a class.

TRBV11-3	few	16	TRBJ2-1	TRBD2	TGTGCCAGCAGCGCACCCGGGACTAGCGGGAGGGATGAGCAGTTCTTC	CASSAPGTSGRDEQFF
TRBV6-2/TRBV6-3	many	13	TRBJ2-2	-	TGTGCCAGCAGCTACCGTCCAGCCGGGGAGCTGTTTTTT	CASSYRPAGELFF
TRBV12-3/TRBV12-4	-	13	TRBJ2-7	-	TGTGCCAGCAGCCGATCGGGATACTACGAGCAGTACTTC	CASSRSGYYEQYF
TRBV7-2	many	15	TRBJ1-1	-	TGTGCCAGCAGCTTAAATACCGGAAGGACCACTGAAGCTTTCTTT	CASSLNTGRTTEAFF
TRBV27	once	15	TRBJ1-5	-	TGTGCCAGCAGTTTAGGGCAGTCCCGATTGGAGCCCCAGCATTTT	CASSLGQSRLEPQHF
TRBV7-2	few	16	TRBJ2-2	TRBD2	TGTGCCAGCAGCCCTAGACTAGCGGGAGTATCCGGGGAGCTGTTTTTT	CASSPRLAGVSGELFF
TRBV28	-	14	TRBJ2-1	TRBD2	TGTGCCAGCAGTTCCGGGAGGGCCAACAATGAGCAGTTCTTC	CASSSGRANNEQFF
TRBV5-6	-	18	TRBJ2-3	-	TGTGCCAGCAGCCCCCCGGGAGGGACAGGTCTCGTCACAGATACGCAGTATTTT	CASSPPGGTGLVTDTQYF
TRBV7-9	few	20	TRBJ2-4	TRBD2	TGTGCCAGCAGCTTAACGTTACTAGCGGAGGGGGAAAAAGTCAAAAACATTCAGTACTTC	CASSLTLLAEGEKVKNIQYF
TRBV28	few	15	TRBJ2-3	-	TGTGCCAGCAGTACCGCTGGGACAATCACAGATACGCAGTATTTT	CASSTAGTITDTQYF
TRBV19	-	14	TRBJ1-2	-	TGTGCCAGTAGTCCGGGCCTCGCTGCACCTGGCTACACCTTC	CASSPGLAAPGYTF